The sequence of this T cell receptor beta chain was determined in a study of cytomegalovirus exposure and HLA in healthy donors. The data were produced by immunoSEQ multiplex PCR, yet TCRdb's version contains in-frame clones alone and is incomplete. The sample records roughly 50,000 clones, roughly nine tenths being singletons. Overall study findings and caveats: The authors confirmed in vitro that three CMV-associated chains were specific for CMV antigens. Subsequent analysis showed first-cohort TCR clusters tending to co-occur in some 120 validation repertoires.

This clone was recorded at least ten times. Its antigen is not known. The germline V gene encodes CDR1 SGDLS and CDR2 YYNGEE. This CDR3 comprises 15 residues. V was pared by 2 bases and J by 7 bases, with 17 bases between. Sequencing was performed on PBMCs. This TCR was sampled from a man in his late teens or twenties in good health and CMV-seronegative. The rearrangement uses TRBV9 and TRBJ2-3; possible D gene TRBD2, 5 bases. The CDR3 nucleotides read TGTGCCAGCAGCGTGGACGGAGCTCGGGGAAATACGCAGTATTTT. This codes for CASSVDGARGNTQYF. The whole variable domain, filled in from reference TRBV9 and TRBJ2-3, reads DSGVTQTPKHLITATGQRVTLRCSPRSGDLSVYWYQQSLDQGLQFLIQYYNGEERAKGNILERFSAQQFPDLHSELNLSSLELGDSALYFCASSVDGARGNTQYFGPGTRLTVL.